This passage covers 10 T cell receptor beta chains from one sample sequenced in a study of blood T cell repertoires in COVID-19. Produced via immunoSEQ multiplex PCR; TCRdb's table is partial and in-frame only. The sample yields around 270,000 clones, approximately 83% seen once. Input material: peripheral blood. These receptors were obtained from a person aged 65-85 years with COVID-19, enrolled during active disease.

The chain is built from TRBV19 and TRBJ2-1; D ambiguous. Trimming removed 7 bases from V and 4 bases from J, with 11 bases in between. The CDR3 has 13 amino acids. Germline V gene lookup returns CDR1 LNHDA and CDR2 SQIVND (reference sequence). The CDR3 nucleotides read TGTGCCAGTACCCCTCGAGGATACAATGAGCAGTTCTTC. Amino acids: CASTPRGYNEQFF.

The rearrangement links TRBV5-1 to TRBJ2-2; 9 nucleotides agree with TRBD2. This CDR3 comprises 16 residues. V trimming: 2 bases; J trimming: 7 bases; junction bases outside the gene matches: 9. Germline CDR1 reads SGHRS; CDR2 reads YFSETQ. CDR3 sequence: CASSFSGGRDRGELFF. CDR3 DNA: TGCGCCAGCAGCTTCTCGGGCGGGAGGGATCGCGGGGAGCTGTTTTTT. Using reference TRBV5-1 and TRBJ2-2 for the parts outside the CDR3, the full variable domain is KAGVTQTPRYLIKTRGQQVTLSCSPISGHRSVSWYQQTPGQGLQFLFEYFSETQRNKGNFPGRFSGRQFSNSRSEMNVSTLELGDSALYLCASSFSGGRDRGELFFGEGSRLTVL.

The chain couples TRBV7-9 to TRBJ1-5; 10 nucleotides align to TRBD1. Losses at the gene ends were 4 bases for V and 2 bases for J; bases not matched to a gene: 8. The CDR3 covers 17 residues. CDR1 and CDR2 from the germline V gene are SEHNR and FQNEAQ (reference sequence). CDR3: CASSSGQGEVGNQPQHF. The CDR3 bases are TGTGCCAGCAGCTCCGGACAGGGGGAGGTAGGCAATCAGCCCCAGCATTTT.

V and J are TRBV3-1 (or the pseudogene TRBV3-2) and TRBJ2-1; 11 bases match TRBD2. This CDR3 is 16 amino acids long. Trimming took 2 bases from V and 5 from J; bases not matched to a gene: 5. Per germline, CDR1 LGHDT and CDR2 YNNKEL (reference sequence). The CDR3 is CASSQIAGGLNNEQFF. The CDR3 DNA reads as TGTGCCAGCAGCCAAATAGCGGGAGGGCTCAACAATGAGCAGTTCTTC.

The CDR3 sequence: CASSLDISYEQYF. CDR3 sequence (DNA): TGTGCCAGCAGCTTAGACATCTCCTACGAGCAGTACTTC. V is TRBV11-3 and J is TRBJ2-7, with no clear D. The CDR3 contains 13 residues. Germline values: CDR1 SGHNT, CDR2 YENEEA. V dropped 0 bases and J dropped 0 bases, with 3 bases sitting between them.

This clone appeared once. The genes are TRBV7-9 and TRBJ1-5; no clear D. V dropped 3 bases and J dropped 4 bases, with 4 bases sitting between them. The CDR3 is 12 residues long. Germline V gene lookup returns CDR1 SEHNR and CDR2 FQNEAQ (reference sequence). The CDR3 reads CASSLENQPQHF. CDR3 nucleotides: TGTGCCAGCAGCTTGGAGAATCAGCCCCAGCATTTT.

The rearrangement uses TRBV6-2 or TRBV6-3 and TRBJ2-7; D is ambiguous. V shed 5 bases and J shed 3 bases, with 8 bases lying between them. The CDR3 has 12 residues. Germline assignment: CDR1 MNHEY and CDR2 SVGEGT. The CDR3 DNA sequence: TGTGCCAGCAGTAAGACTCTCTACGAGCAGTACTTC. Protein product: CASSKTLYEQYF.

The chain carries TRBV19 and TRBJ1-4; TRBD1 matches 9 bases. After removal of 4 bases from V and 7 bases from J, the junction contained 4 bases not matched to a gene. The CDR3 is made up of 14 amino acids. From germline, CDR1 is LNHDA and CDR2 SQIVND (reference sequence). The CDR3 protein is CASSTGQGGEKLFF. Written as DNA, the CDR3 is TGTGCCAGTAGTACGGGACAGGGTGGTGAAAAACTGTTTTTT. The full variable domain, in which reference TRBV19 and TRBJ1-4 provide the parts outside the CDR3, is DGGITQSPKYLFRKEGQNVTLSCEQNLNHDAMYWYRQDPGQGLRLIYYSQIVNDFQKGDIAEGYSVSREKKESFPLTVTSAQKNPTAFYLCASSTGQGGEKLFFGSGTQLSVL.

This chain joins TRBV30 and TRBJ1-2; D gene unclear. V dropped 1 base and J dropped 4 bases, with 7 bases sitting between them. The CDR3 is 12 residues long. Germline values: CDR1 GTSNPN, CDR2 SVGIG (reference sequence). The CDR3 loop is CAWSGRTYGYTF. The CDR3 bases are TGTGCCTGGAGTGGGAGAACCTATGGCTACACCTTC.

This clone was seen a handful of times. The rearrangement uses TRBV6-6 and TRBJ1-1; TRBD1 agrees at 9 bases. The CDR3 has 14 residues. Germline V gene sequence: CDR1 MNHNY, CDR2 SVGAGI (reference sequence). V shed 5 bases and J 12 bases; nucleotides not matched to a gene: 13. The CDR3 region has the DNA TGTGCCAGCAGTCCCACTCCGGGACAGGGACAAACTTTCTTT. Translated, it gives CASSPTPGQGQTFF.